This T cell receptor (beta chain) emerged from a study of naive and memory T cell subsets. The SP2 primer and nested alpha and beta constant region primers amplified ligated cDNA in four rounds. TCRdb analysed the 5' RACE reads with MiXCR anew, one entry per CDR3 protein. In the table there are tens of thousands of distinct CDR3 sequences, around 8% of which are singletons. This clonotype was picked up many times. A UMI-containing oligonucleotide was joined by 3' ligation to the TCR cDNA template. Reverse transcription used DNase-treated unsorted total RNA, aiming for roughly 1 to 1,100 ng. The clonotype comes from a female donor in good health.

The CDR3 bases are TGCGCCAGCAGCGGGTCCTGGGGAGCGGGCGGAGAGACCCAGTACTTC. It translates to CASSGSWGAGGETQYF. This chain joins TRBV5-1 and TRBJ2-5; perhaps TRBD2 as D (6 bases). Germline CDR1 SGHRS, CDR2 YFSETQ. With 4 bases removed from V and 4 bases from J, the gap between germline ends came to 20 bases. The CDR3 extends over 16 amino acids.